The 8 T cell receptor beta chains in this list originate from one sample, sequenced in a study of cytomegalovirus exposure and HLA in healthy donors. This PCR relied on a set of 60 Vbeta primers and 13 Jbeta primers. Data came from immunoSEQ multiplex PCR; TCRdb stores just in-frame clones and leaves some out. The sample has hundreds of thousands of clones; 75% to 85% are singletons. The sequencing sample was made of PBMCs. All receptors derive from a woman aged 55-75 years in good health and CMV-seropositive.

The chain combines TRBV5-1 with TRBJ1-1; maybe TRBD1 (5 bases). Trimming removed 8 bases at V and 2 bases at J, with 16 bases between. The germline gives CDR1 SGHRS, CDR2 YFSETQ. There are 14 residues in the CDR3. The CDR3 is CASNAGPGNTEAFF. The CDR3, as DNA: TGCGCCAGTAACGCGGGACCGGGAAACACTGAAGCTTTCTTT.

This clone was counted once. The V call is TRBV4-2, the J call TRBJ2-3; 8 bases fit TRBD2. The length of the CDR3 is 16 residues. The ends lost 0 bases at V and 7 bases at J; junction bases unmatched: 9. Germline V gene lookup returns CDR1 LGHNA and CDR2 YNFKEQ. The DNA for the CDR3 is TGTGCCAGCAGCCAAGACAAAGGCGGGGGGCGAAATACGCAGTATTTT. Protein product: CASSQDKGGGRNTQYF.

The chain joins TRBV19 to TRBJ1-5, with a tentative D call TRBD1 (5 bases). The CDR3 covers 13 residues. Germline V gene sequence: CDR1 LNHDA, CDR2 SQIVND (reference sequence). V lost 6 bases, J lost 4 bases, and 10 bases lay in between. The CDR3 protein is CASSQGLNQPQHF. DNA for the CDR3: TGTGCCAGTAGCCAGGGATTAAATCAGCCCCAGCATTTT.

Only a few counts were recorded for this clone. The chain is built from TRBV4-2 and TRBJ2-7, with TRBD2 matching over 9 bases. Per germline, CDR1 LGHNA and CDR2 YNFKEQ. The junction had 4 bases not matched to a gene; V was cut back by 0 bases and J by 4 bases. The CDR3 has 15 amino acids. CDR3 region: CASSQELAGHYEQYF. CDR3 bases: TGTGCCAGCAGCCAAGAGCTAGCGGGACATTACGAGCAGTACTTC.

This chain uses TRBV7-9 with TRBJ2-3; D is ambiguous. Trimming stripped 0 bases from V and 2 bases from J, with 3 bases between. Per germline, CDR1 SEHNR and CDR2 FQNEAQ (reference sequence). The CDR3 sequence is 13 residues long. The CDR3 here is CASSLAYTDTQYF. Here the CDR3 DNA reads TGTGCCAGCAGCTTAGCGTACACAGATACGCAGTATTTT.

This chain links TRBV6-5 with TRBJ1-2; D is perhaps TRBD1 (6 bases). Trimming cost V 7 bases and J 2 bases, with 11 bases left between them. Germline assignment: CDR1 MNHEY and CDR2 SVGAGI. CDR3 length equals 13 residues. CDR3 nucleotides: TGTGCCAGCACCCCTGGACAGAACTATGGCTACACCTTC. Amino acid sequence: CASTPGQNYGYTF.

The chain recombines TRBV18 with TRBJ2-2; 7 bases map to TRBD1. The junction had 12 bases not matched to a gene; V was cut back by 5 bases and J by 6 bases. Germline V CDR1 and CDR2: KGHSH, LQKENI. The CDR3 loop spans 16 amino acids. CDR3 sequence: CASSAGTVLRAGELFF. The CDR3 DNA follows: TGTGCCAGCTCAGCAGGGACAGTTCTGCGAGCCGGGGAGCTGTTTTTT.

This clone was picked up a small number of times. The chain combines TRBV2 with TRBJ2-7; D is perhaps TRBD1 (6 bases). V lost 4 bases to trimming and J lost 4 bases, with 14 bases between them. This CDR3 is built from 14 residues. From germline, CDR1 is SNHLY and CDR2 FYNNEI. The CDR3 region is CASSGGQGPYEQYF. The DNA for the CDR3 is TGTGCCAGCAGTGGAGGGCAGGGGCCGTACGAGCAGTACTTC.